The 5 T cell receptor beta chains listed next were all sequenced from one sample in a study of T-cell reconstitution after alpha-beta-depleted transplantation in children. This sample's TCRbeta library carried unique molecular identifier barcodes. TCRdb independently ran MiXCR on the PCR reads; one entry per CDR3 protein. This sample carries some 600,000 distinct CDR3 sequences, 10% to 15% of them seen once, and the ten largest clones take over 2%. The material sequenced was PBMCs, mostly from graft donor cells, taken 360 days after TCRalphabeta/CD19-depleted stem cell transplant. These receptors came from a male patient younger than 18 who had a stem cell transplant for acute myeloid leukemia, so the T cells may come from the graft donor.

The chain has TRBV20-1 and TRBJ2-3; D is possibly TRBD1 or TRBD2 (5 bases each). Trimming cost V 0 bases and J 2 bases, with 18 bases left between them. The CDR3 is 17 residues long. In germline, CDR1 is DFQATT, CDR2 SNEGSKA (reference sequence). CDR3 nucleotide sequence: TGCAGTGCTAGAGACCCCTTGGCCGGGACCCACACAGATACGCAGTATTTT. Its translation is CSARDPLAGTHTDTQYF.

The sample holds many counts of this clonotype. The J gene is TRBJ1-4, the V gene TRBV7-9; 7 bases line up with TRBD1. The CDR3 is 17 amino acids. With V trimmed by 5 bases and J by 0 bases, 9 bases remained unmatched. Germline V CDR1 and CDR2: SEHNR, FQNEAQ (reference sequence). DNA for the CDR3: TGTGCCAGCAGCCCGGCCGGACAGGCTGCAACTAATGAAAAACTGTTTTTT. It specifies CASSPAGQAATNEKLFF. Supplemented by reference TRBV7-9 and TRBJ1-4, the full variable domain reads DTGVSQNPRHKITKRGQNVTFRCDPISEHNRLYWYRQTLGQGPEFLTYFQNEAQLEKSRLLSDRFSAERPKGSFSTLEIQRTEQGDSAMYLCASSPAGQAATNEKLFFGSGTQLSVL.

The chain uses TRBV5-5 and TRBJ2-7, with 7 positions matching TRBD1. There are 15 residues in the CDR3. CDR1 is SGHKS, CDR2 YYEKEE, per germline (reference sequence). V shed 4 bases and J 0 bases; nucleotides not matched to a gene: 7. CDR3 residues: CASSRDSLSSYEQYF. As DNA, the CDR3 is TGTGCCAGCAGCCGGGACAGCCTCAGCTCCTACGAGCAGTACTTC.

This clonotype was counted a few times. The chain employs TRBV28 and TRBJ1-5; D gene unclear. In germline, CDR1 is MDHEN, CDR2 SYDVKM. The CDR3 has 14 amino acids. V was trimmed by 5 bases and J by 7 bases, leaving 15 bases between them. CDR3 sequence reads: CASSSRWGWQPQHF. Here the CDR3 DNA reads TGTGCCAGCAGTAGTCGTTGGGGATGGCAGCCCCAGCATTTT.

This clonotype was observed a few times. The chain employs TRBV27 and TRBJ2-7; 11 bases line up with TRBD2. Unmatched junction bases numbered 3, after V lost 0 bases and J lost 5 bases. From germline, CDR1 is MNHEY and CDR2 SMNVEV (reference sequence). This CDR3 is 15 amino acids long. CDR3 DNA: TGTGCCAGCAGTTTATCGGCGGGACTAGCGGACGAGCAGTACTTC. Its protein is CASSLSAGLADEQYF.